Given below is one TCR beta chain in context. Antigen unknown. These data are taken from a study of blood T cells in healthy people across ages. Study-wide points: Long-lived donors had more naive CD4+ cells and higher diversity than aged donors.

A J-beta primer mix and a sample-barcoded 5' primer were used in a second PCR of about 7 to 12 cycles. TCRdb re-derived calls from the 5' RACE reads in MiXCR, one entry per CDR3 protein. The data hold roughly 800,000 distinct CDR3 sequences, with 55% to 75% observed a single time. Germline V gene sequence: CDR1 SGHTA, CDR2 FQGNSA. Trimming took 6 bases from V and 7 from J, leaving 18 bases between them. The CDR3 consists of 14 residues. Specimen: blood. The source of this sequence is a man aged 25-45 years in good health. The rearrangement links TRBV7-2 to TRBJ2-5, with D tentatively TRBD1 (6 bases). The CDR3 sequence: CASRPGAGEVTQYF. CDR3 nucleotides: TGTGCCAGCAGACCTGGGGCAGGGGAAGTGACCCAGTACTTC.